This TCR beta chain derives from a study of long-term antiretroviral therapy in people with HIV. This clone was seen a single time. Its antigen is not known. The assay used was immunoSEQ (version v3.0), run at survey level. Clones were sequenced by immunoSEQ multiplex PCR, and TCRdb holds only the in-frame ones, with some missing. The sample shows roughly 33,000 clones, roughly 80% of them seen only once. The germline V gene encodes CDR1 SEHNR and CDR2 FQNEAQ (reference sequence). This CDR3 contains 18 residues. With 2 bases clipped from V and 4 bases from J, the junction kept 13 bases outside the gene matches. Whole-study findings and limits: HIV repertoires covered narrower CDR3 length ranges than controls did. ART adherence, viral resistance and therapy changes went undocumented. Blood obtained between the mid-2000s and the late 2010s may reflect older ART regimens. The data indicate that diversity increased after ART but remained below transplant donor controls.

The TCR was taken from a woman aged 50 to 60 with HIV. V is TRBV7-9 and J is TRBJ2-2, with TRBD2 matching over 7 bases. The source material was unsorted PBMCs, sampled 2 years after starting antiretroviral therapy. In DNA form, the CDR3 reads TGTGCCAGCAGCTTAAATCGTGGACTAGAGGAGATCACCGGGGAGCTGTTTTTT. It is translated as CASSLNRGLEEITGELFF.